The rows below give T cell receptor beta chains drawn from one sample of a study of T cells in localized non-small cell lung cancer. Libraries were prepared by immunoSEQ multiplex PCR; TCRdb keeps only in-frame clonotypes and omits some of them. This table holds some 51,000 clones, 75% to 90% found once. The specimen was peripheral blood, collected before any cancer treatment. Every receptor here comes from a woman between 40 and 69 years old with stage I lung adenocarcinoma. Each CDR3 is given with its conserved first and last residue. A D gene is named only where the DNA matches it firmly. Clone size is shown for a subset of rows, as once, few, many or a class of expanded clone.

clone size,D gene,V gene,J gene,CDR3 DNA,CDR3 protein
NA,TRBD2,TRBV9,TRBJ2-5,TGTGCCAGCAGCTTGGGGGGGTGGCAAGAGACCCAGTACTTC,CASSLGGWQETQYF
NA,NA,TRBV5-1,TRBJ1-5,TGCGCCAGCAGCTTGGACGGGACCGAATATCAGCCCCAGCATTTT,CASSLDGTEYQPQHF
NA,TRBD1,TRBV18,TRBJ2-7,TGTGCCAGCTCACCTCGGACAGGGGCCTACGAGCAGTACTTC,CASSPRTGAYEQYF
NA,NA,TRBV5-6,TRBJ1-1,TGTGCCAGCAGCTACCGACCAGGGACTGAAGCTTTCTTT,CASSYRPGTEAFF
NA,NA,TRBV5-1,TRBJ1-4,TGCGCCAGCAGCTACCAGGATCAACTGTTTTTT,CASSYQDQLFF
NA,NA,TRBV28,TRBJ1-2,TGTGCCAGCAGTTTAGGGGGGAAACCCTATGGCTACACCTTC,CASSLGGKPYGYTF
NA,NA,TRBV7-2,TRBJ1-2,TGTGCCAGCGTCCGGGAGGGGAACTATGGCTACACCTTC,CASVREGNYGYTF
NA,NA,TRBV4-3,TRBJ1-6,TGCGCCAGCAGCCAAGACAGGGGCAGCACCCTCCACTTT,CASSQDRGSTLHF
NA,NA,TRBV29-1,TRBJ2-1,TGCAGCGTTGAATCGAGCCCTTTGAGTCACAATGAGCAGTTCTTC,CSVESSPLSHNEQFF
NA,TRBD1,TRBV6-6,TRBJ2-7,TGTGCCAGCAGTTACTCGGGACAGGGCAGCGAGCAGTACTTC,CASSYSGQGSEQYF
NA,TRBD1,TRBV11-2,TRBJ2-1,TGTGCCAGCAGTTCTACGTTTGAGTCGGGACAGGATAGCTATGAGCAGTTCTTC,CASSSTFESGQDSYEQFF
NA,NA,TRBV27,TRBJ1-2,TGTGCCAGCAGTTTCAGGGAGAACTATGGCTACACCTTC,CASSFRENYGYTF
NA,NA,TRBV2,TRBJ2-7,TGTGCCAGCACCGAAGGGGATACCGAGCAGTACTTC,CASTEGDTEQYF
NA,TRBD2,TRBV30,TRBJ2-3,TGTGCCTGGAGCTCACTAGCGGGGGGACAAGTAACGCGGTATTTT,CAWSSLAGGQVTRYF
NA,NA,TRBV5-1,TRBJ2-3,TGCGCCAGCAGCCCAACCAGAGGCGGGACAGATACGCAGTATTTT,CASSPTRGGTDTQYF
NA,NA,TRBV7-2,TRBJ1-6,TGTGCCAGCAGCTTAAGTTTACAGTGGGGCGGTGATAATTCACCCCTCCACTTT,CASSLSLQWGGDNSPLHF
once,NA,TRBV5-1,TRBJ2-4,TGCGCCAGCAGTCTTGGCCAGAACATTCAGTACTTC,CASSLGQNIQYF
NA,TRBD1,TRBV6-5,TRBJ1-5,TGTGCCAGCAGACGGGGACAGAATAGCAATCAGCCCCAGCATTTT,CASRRGQNSNQPQHF
NA,TRBD2,TRBV28,TRBJ2-1,TGTGCCAGCAGTGGTTTGCCGGGGGGAGATGAGCAGTTCTTC,CASSGLPGGDEQFF
NA,NA,TRBV9,TRBJ2-5,TGTGCCAGCAGCCCGGGGGGCCCCCAAGAGACCCAGTACTTC,CASSPGGPQETQYF
once,TRBD1,TRBV4-2,TRBJ1-1,TGTGCCAGCAGCCGCCAATCTAGGGGACAGCCTAAGAACACTGAAGCTTTCTTT,CASSRQSRGQPKNTEAFF
NA,TRBD2,TRBV7-6,TRBJ2-7,TGTGCCAGCAGACTAGCGGGGGCTTACGAGCAGTACTTC,CASRLAGAYEQYF
NA,NA,TRBV6-6,TRBJ1-2,TGTGCCAGCAGTTTGGGTGAGAACTATGGCTACACCTTC,CASSLGENYGYTF
NA,NA,TRBV5-1,TRBJ1-1,TGCGCCAGCAGCTCCGACCTCCGGGACACCACTGAAGCTTTCTTT,CASSSDLRDTTEAFF
NA,TRBD1,TRBV28,TRBJ1-4,TGTGCCAGCAGTTCTAGGACAGGGCCTAATGAAAAACTGTTTTTT,CASSSRTGPNEKLFF
NA,NA,TRBV4-1,TRBJ1-4,TGCGCCAGCAGCCAACCGGGACGGAGATCCCTATGG,CASSQPGRRSLW
once,TRBD2,TRBV9,TRBJ2-1,TGTGCCAGCAGCAAGGCGGGGGGGAGCTCCTACAATGAGCAGTTCTTC,CASSKAGGSSYNEQFF
NA,NA,TRBV14,TRBJ2-7,TGTGCCAGCAGCCAAGGGCCAGGGTCACACGAGCAGTACTTC,CASSQGPGSHEQYF
NA,NA,TRBV14,TRBJ1-2,TGTGCCAGCAGCCAAGACAAAAACTATGGCTACACCTTC,CASSQDKNYGYTF
NA,TRBD1,TRBV18,TRBJ2-3,TGTGCCAGCTCACCACCGGGACAGGGGCCCTTCGCAGATACGCAGTATTTT,CASSPPGQGPFADTQYF
NA,NA,TRBV7-9,TRBJ2-7,TGTGCCAGCAGCTTAAGGGGCAACTCCTACGAGCAGTACTTC,CASSLRGNSYEQYF
NA,TRBD1,TRBV5-4,TRBJ2-2,TGTGCCAGCAGCTTGTCCTCAGGGGGCTTCACCGGGGAGCTGTTTTTT,CASSLSSGGFTGELFF
NA,TRBD2,TRBV5-4,TRBJ2-7,TGTGCCAGCAGCTCCCCTTCTAGCGGGGACTACGAGCAGTACTTC,CASSSPSSGDYEQYF
NA,NA,TRBV7-2,TRBJ2-7,TGTGCCAGCAGCGTATCCCAGGGTAGCCACGAGCAGTACTTC,CASSVSQGSHEQYF
once,NA,TRBV7-9,TRBJ1-2,TGTGCCAGCAGCATAACCTCTTCCGGACTGTCTAGAGGCTACACCTTC,CASSITSSGLSRGYTF
few,NA,TRBV19,TRBJ1-5,TGTGCCAGTAGGTCGGGATCTTACCAGCCCCAGCATTTT,CASRSGSYQPQHF